This TCR beta chain was captured by sequencing in a study of blood T cell repertoires in COVID-19. Study at large: COVID-19 samples from acute and convalescent phases originated in the United States, Italy and Spain. Sources were T cells, B-cell-depleted T cells, or PBMCs; the material itself was cDNA or gDNA.

Germline V gene sequence: CDR1 SGHAT, CDR2 FQNNGV. V dropped 1 base and J dropped 7; count of bases not matched to a gene: 13. The CDR3 extends over 18 amino acids. Per the original data handling: Estimation of nucleated cell counts was performed using reference gene primer amplification. Profiled with immunoSEQ multiplex PCR; TCRdb holds only in-frame clones, not every one. V and J calls and clone size are as listed in that table; D and trimming were resolved from the DNA. The sample shows about 26,000 clones, 85% to 90% of them seen only once. The sequenced sample consisted of peripheral blood. The sequence came from a man aged 70-80 years with acute or convalescent COVID-19. V and J are TRBV11-2 and TRBJ2-1, with TRBD2 matching over 10 bases. CDR3 coding DNA: TGTGCCAGCAGCTTAGTGGGACTAGCGCCACCGTCTCGTAATGAGCAGTTCTTC. This codes for CASSLVGLAPPSRNEQFF.